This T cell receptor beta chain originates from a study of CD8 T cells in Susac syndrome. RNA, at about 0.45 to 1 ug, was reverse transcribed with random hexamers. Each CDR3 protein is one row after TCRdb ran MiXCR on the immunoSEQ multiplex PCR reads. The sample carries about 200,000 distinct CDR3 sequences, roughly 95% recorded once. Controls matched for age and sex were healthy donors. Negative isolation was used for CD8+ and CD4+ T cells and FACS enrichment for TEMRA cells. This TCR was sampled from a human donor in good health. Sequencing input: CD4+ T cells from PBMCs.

The CDR3 bases are TGCGCCAGCAGCTCAGAGACAGGAGGGCGTACAGGCTACACCTTC. Its protein product is CASSSETGGRTGYTF. V is TRBV5-1 and J is TRBJ1-2, with D possibly matching TRBD1 (6 bases). Germline V lookup: CDR1 SGHRS, CDR2 YFSETQ. The CDR3 runs 15 residues. V lost 3 bases to trimming and J lost 8 bases, with 20 bases between them.